Shown below are 5 T cell receptor beta chains from a single sample sequenced in a study of blood T cell repertoires in COVID-19. Produced via immunoSEQ multiplex PCR; TCRdb's table is partial and in-frame only. The sample lists 150,000 to 200,000 clones; roughly 82% were seen once. Material: peripheral blood. These receptors were taken from a woman in her 70s with acute or convalescent COVID-19.

The rearrangement links TRBV12-3 or TRBV12-4 to TRBJ2-5; a possible D gene is TRBD2 (5 bases). This CDR3 has 13 residues. Between the trimmed V and J ends, which lost 2 bases and 4 bases, there was a span of 8 bases. The CDR3 loop is CASSLREGETQYF. The CDR3 nucleotides read TGTGCCAGCAGTTTAAGAGAGGGAGAGACCCAGTACTTC.

This chain's CDR3 is CASSKGQVATNEKLFF. Here the CDR3 DNA reads TGCGCCAGCAGCAAGGGACAGGTCGCAACTAATGAAAAACTGTTTTTT. The V and J genes are TRBV5-1 and TRBJ1-4, with 8 bases fitting TRBD1. This CDR3 has 16 amino acids. The ends lost 4 bases at V and 0 bases at J; junction bases unmatched: 5. Germline V gene data show CDR1 as SGHRS and CDR2 as YFSETQ.

V and J are TRBV7-9 and TRBJ1-3; D remains ambiguous. The CDR3 runs to 14 residues. CDR1 and CDR2 (germline): SEHNR, FQNEAQ (reference sequence). With 7 bases removed from V and 0 bases from J, the gap between germline ends came to 10 bases. CDR3 nucleotide sequence: TGTGCCAGCACCCTTAGTCCCTCTGGAAACACCATATATTTT. The encoded protein is CASTLSPSGNTIYF.

The chain recombines TRBV5-4 with TRBJ2-2; the match to TRBD1 covers 12 bases. V shed 4 bases, J shed 7 bases, and the junction held 5 bases outside the gene matches. The CDR3 is 15 amino acids. Germline V gene data show CDR1 as SGHNT and CDR2 as YYREEE (reference sequence). The CDR3 loop reads CASSAGQGAVGELFF. CDR3 sequence (DNA): TGTGCCAGCAGCGCGGGACAGGGGGCCGTCGGGGAGCTGTTTTTT. Full variable domain (outside the CDR3, taken from reference TRBV5-4 and TRBJ2-2): ETGVTQSPTHLIKTRGQQVTLRCSSQSGHNTVSWYQQALGQGPQFIFQYYREEENGRGNFPPRFSGLQFPNYSSELNVNALELDDSALYLCASSAGQGAVGELFFGEGSRLTVL.

The genes are TRBV20-1 and TRBJ1-5, with TRBD1 identical over 9 bases. CDR3 size: 15 residues. The V gene's germline CDR1 is DFQATT and CDR2 SNEGSKA (reference sequence). J gave up 2 bases and V 3 bases, and 5 bases lay outside the gene matches. Written as DNA, the CDR3 is TGCAGTGCTAGTACACAGGGGGCGGGCAATCAGCCCCAGCATTTT. Translating gives CSASTQGAGNQPQHF.